The rows below give T cell receptor beta chains drawn from one sample of a study of early T cells in non-severe SARS-CoV-2 infection. TCRdb independently ran MiXCR on the 5' RACE reads; one entry per CDR3 protein. The repertoire holds more than 55,000 distinct CDR3 sequences, with roughly 4.8% as singletons. Sequenced material: whole blood, taken at baseline. The receptors derive from an adult who was a healthcare worker with PCR-confirmed SARS-CoV-2 infection or an uninfected control (not recorded which). The donor label of this sample is uncertain. CDR3s include the opening cysteine and the closing phenylalanine or tryptophan. A D gene is named only where the DNA matches it firmly.

V gene	D gene	J gene	CDR3 protein
TRBV12-3/TRBV12-4	.	TRBJ2-7	CASSLATSYEQYF
TRBV20-1	.	TRBJ1-4	CSARDAGDEKLFF
TRBV5-1	.	TRBJ1-1	CASSLVRRNTEAFF
TRBV20-1	.	TRBJ1-1	CSAPEEVITEAFF
TRBV6-1	.	TRBJ2-6	CASSERGQLPSGANVLTF
TRBV24-1	.	TRBJ2-1	CATSDRHPYVSHNEQFF
TRBV29-1	.	TRBJ1-3	CSVVSSSGNTIYF
TRBV11-3	.	TRBJ2-7	CASSSRDRPDEQYF
TRBV4-1	TRBD1	TRBJ1-1	CASSHGQGRSEAFF
TRBV4-2	TRBD1	TRBJ2-5	CASSQDRQGVTQYF
TRBV11-3	.	TRBJ2-5	CASSFVYQETQYF
TRBV18	TRBD1	TRBJ1-5	CASSPPGRDRKDQPQHF
TRBV5-1	.	TRBJ1-6	CASSLGQSENSPLHF
TRBV11-2	TRBD1	TRBJ1-4	CASSLLDRAEKLFF
TRBV15	TRBD1	TRBJ1-1	CATSRDPRGRATEAFF
TRBV4-1	TRBD2	TRBJ2-7	CASSQDTSGGKSYEQYF
TRBV2	.	TRBJ2-1	CASQQGTWNEQFF
TRBV20-1	.	TRBJ2-7	CSARDPKGFYEQYF
TRBV5-5	TRBD1	TRBJ2-1	CASSGGQVSYFEQFF
TRBV5-1	TRBD1	TRBJ1-5	CASSLGTGGKSSNQPQHF
TRBV6-5	.	TRBJ2-4	CASSFHGTLIDIQYF
TRBV11-2	.	TRBJ2-3	CASSLDGGDDTQYF
TRBV4-1	.	TRBJ1-2	CASSQDSTEDYGYTF
TRBV20-1	TRBD1	TRBJ2-7	CSARDGDRDYEQYF
TRBV10-3	.	TRBJ2-7	CAISESRGTEQYF
TRBV12-3/TRBV12-4	.	TRBJ1-1	CASGPSPLAQGRNTEAFF
TRBV19	.	TRBJ2-4	CASKVGQYGGFAKNIQYF
TRBV20-1	TRBD1	TRBJ1-1	CSAGDRGVNTEAFF
TRBV6-5	.	TRBJ1-1	CASSPNLGRGDTEAFF
TRBV11-2	.	TRBJ1-5	CASSLAGSSQPQHF
TRBV27	.	TRBJ2-1	CASSFSSSYNEQFF
TRBV20-1	TRBD1	TRBJ1-1	CSAAGQGHTEAFF
TRBV27	.	TRBJ1-6	CASSNRVYSPLHF
TRBV10-2	.	TRBJ2-1	CASGGTSRHEQFF
TRBV6-1	.	TRBJ1-5	CASSEIPTSNQPQHF
TRBV25-1	.	TRBJ1-2	CASSEWGGNPHYGYTF
TRBV12-3/TRBV12-4	.	TRBJ1-1	CASRRGRAPNTEAFF
TRBV6-1	TRBD1	TRBJ2-5	CASRGIQGATETQYF
TRBV6-1	TRBD1	TRBJ1-1	CASRRTGVTEAFF
TRBV7-2	TRBD1	TRBJ1-4	CASSLARGSEKLFF
TRBV2	.	TRBJ2-2	CASSEARTNTGELFF
TRBV6-1	TRBD1	TRBJ2-7	CASSLTGSYEQYF
TRBV12-3/TRBV12-4	TRBD1	TRBJ1-5	CASSWGQNNQPQHF
TRBV10-2	TRBD1	TRBJ1-1	CASIPGQNFVAFF
TRBV4-3	TRBD1	TRBJ1-4	CASSQETGGNEKLFF
TRBV6-5	.	TRBJ1-3	CASWSTRGNTIYF
TRBV28	TRBD2	TRBJ2-3	CASSGSSGAPVDTQYF
TRBV6-2/TRBV6-3	.	TRBJ2-1	CASSPGVGDYNEQFF
TRBV27	TRBD1	TRBJ1-2	CASSPDRGYGYTF
TRBV5-6	.	TRBJ1-2	CASSLVADDNYGYTF
TRBV6-5	TRBD1	TRBJ2-2	CASSYEWQGAYTGELFF
TRBV29-1	TRBD1	TRBJ2-2	CSVPDRGAGELFF
TRBV27	.	TRBJ2-5	CASSFKGTQYF
TRBV6-2/TRBV6-3	.	TRBJ1-4	CASRREGGKLFF
TRBV7-4	.	TRBJ2-4	CASSLASQVAKNIQYF
TRBV20-1	TRBD1	TRBJ1-1	CRVPGQVNTEAFF
TRBV29-1	.	TRBJ2-3	CSVEERVGEGDTQYF